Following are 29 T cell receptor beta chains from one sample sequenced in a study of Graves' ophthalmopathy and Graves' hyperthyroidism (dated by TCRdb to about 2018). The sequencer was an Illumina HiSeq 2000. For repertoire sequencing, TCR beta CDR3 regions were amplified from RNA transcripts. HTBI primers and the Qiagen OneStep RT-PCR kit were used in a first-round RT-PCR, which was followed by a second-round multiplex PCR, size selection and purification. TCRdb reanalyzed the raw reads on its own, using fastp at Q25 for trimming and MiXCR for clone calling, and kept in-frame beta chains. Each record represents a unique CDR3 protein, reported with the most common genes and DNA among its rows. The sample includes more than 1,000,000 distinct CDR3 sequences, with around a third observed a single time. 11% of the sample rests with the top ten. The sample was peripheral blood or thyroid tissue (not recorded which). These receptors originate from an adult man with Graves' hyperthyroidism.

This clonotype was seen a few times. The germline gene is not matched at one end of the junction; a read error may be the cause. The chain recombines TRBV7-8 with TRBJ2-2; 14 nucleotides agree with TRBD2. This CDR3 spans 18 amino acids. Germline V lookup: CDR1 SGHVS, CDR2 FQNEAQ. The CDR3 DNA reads TGTGCCAGCAGCCAAAGGGGACTAGCGGGGGCGAACACCGAGGAGCTGTTTTTT. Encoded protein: CASSQRGLAGANTEELFF.

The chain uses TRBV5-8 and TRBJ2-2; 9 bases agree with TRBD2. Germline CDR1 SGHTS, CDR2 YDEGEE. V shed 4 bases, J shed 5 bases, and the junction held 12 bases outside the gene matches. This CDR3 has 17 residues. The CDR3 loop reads CASSVTEPGLATGELFF. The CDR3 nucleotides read TGTGCCAGCAGCGTAACGGAGCCGGGACTAGCAACCGGGGAGCTGTTTTTT.

The DNA of the CDR3 is TGTGCCTCCAATAGCGGGCCCGAGAACACTGAAGCTTTCTTT. It is translated as CASNSGPENTEAFF. The chain is built from TRBV2 and TRBJ1-1; D is ambiguous. Trimming cost V 11 bases and J 1 base, with 17 bases left between them. This CDR3 comprises 14 residues. Germline CDR1 and CDR2: SNHLY and FYNNEI.

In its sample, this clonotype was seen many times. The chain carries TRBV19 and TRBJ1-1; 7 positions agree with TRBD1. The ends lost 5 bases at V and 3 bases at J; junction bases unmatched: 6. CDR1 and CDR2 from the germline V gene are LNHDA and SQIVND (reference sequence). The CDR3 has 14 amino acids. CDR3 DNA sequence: TGTGCCAGTAGTTTCGGGACAGCCCACACTGAAGCTTTCTTT. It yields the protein CASSFGTAHTEAFF.

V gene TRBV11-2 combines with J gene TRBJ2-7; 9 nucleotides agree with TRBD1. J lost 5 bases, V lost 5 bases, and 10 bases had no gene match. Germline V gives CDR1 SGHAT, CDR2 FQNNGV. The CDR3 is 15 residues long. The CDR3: CASSTNRDRDDEQYF. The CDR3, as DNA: TGTGCCAGCAGCACGAACCGGGACAGGGACGACGAGCAGTACTTC. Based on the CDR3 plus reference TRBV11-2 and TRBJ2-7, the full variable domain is EAGVAQSPRYKIIEKRQSVAFWCNPISGHATLYWYQQILGQGPKLLIQFQNNGVVDDSQLPKDRFSAERLKGVDSTLKIQPAKLEDSAVYLCASSTNRDRDDEQYFGPGTRLTVT.

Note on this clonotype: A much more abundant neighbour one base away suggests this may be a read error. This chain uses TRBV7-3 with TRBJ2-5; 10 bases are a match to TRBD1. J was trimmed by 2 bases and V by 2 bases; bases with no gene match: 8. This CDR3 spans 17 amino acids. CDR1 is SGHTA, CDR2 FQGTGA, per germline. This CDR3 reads CASSLVPGTGAQETQYF. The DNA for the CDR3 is TGTGCCAGCAGCTTAGTTCCCGGGACAGGGGCGCAAGAGACCCAGTACTTC.

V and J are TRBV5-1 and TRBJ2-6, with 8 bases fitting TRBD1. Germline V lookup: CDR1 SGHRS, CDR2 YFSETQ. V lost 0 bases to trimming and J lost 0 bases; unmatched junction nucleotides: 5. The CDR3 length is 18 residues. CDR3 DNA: TGCGCCAGCAGCTTGGGGGGAACAGGGGGCTCTGGGGCCAACGTCCTGACTTTC. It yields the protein CASSLGGTGGSGANVLTF. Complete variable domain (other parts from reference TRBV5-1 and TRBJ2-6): KAGVTQTPRYLIKTRGQQVTLSCSPISGHRSVSWYQQTPGQGLQFLFEYFSETQRNKGNFPGRFSGRQFSNSRSEMNVSTLELGDSALYLCASSLGGTGGSGANVLTFGAGSRLTVL.

For the CDR3, the DNA is TGTGCCAGCAGCCCGGCGGGAGACAAGGAATCGAACTATGGCTACACCTTC. Its protein product is CASSPAGDKESNYGYTF. The chain recombines TRBV7-9 with TRBJ1-2; the D is unclear. V was shortened by 5 bases and J by 2 bases, with 21 bases between the two germline ends. Germline CDR1 reads SEHNR; CDR2 reads FQNEAQ (reference sequence). The CDR3 sequence is 17 residues long. The whole variable domain, filled in from reference TRBV7-9 and TRBJ1-2, reads DTGVSQNPRHKITKRGQNVTFRCDPISEHNRLYWYRQTLGQGPEFLTYFQNEAQLEKSRLLSDRFSAERPKGSFSTLEIQRTEQGDSAMYLCASSPAGDKESNYGYTFGSGTRLTVV.

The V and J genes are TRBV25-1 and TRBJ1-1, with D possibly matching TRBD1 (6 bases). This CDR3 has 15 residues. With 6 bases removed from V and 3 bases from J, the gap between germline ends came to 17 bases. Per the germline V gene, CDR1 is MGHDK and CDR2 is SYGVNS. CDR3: CASSRTQGIHTEAFF. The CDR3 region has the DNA TGTGCCAGCAGCCGCACCCAGGGGATTCACACTGAAGCTTTCTTT.

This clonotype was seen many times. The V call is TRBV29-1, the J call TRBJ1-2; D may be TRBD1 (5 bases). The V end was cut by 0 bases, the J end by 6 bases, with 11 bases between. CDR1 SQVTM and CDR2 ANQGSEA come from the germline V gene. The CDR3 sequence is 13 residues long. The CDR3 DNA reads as TGCAGCGTTGAAGAAAGGGGAGGCAATGGCTACACCTTC. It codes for CSVEERGGNGYTF.

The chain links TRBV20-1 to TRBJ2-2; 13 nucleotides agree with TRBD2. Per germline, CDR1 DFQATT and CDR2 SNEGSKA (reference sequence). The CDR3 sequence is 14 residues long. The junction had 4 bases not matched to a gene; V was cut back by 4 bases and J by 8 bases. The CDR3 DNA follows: TGCAGTGCTATAGGACTAGCGGGAGCGGGGGAGCTGTTTTTT. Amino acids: CSAIGLAGAGELFF.

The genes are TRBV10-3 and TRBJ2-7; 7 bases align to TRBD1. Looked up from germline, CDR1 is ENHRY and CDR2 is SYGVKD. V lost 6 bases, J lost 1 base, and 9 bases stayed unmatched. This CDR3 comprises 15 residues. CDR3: CAIRTDRANSYEQYF. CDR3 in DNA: TGTGCCATCAGGACAGACAGGGCAAATTCCTACGAGCAGTACTTC.

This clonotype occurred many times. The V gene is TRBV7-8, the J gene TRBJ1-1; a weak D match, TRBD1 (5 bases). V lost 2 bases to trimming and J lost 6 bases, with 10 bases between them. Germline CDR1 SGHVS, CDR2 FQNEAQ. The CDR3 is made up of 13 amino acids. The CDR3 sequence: CASSLSRGAEAFF. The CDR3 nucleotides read TGTGCCAGCAGCTTATCCCGGGGCGCTGAAGCTTTCTTT.

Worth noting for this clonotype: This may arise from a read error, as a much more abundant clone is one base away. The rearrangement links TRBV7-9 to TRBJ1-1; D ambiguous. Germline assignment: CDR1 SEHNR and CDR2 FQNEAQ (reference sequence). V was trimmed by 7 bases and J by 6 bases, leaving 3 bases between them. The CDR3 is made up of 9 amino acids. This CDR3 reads CASNSEAFF. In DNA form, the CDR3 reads TGTGCCAGCAACTCTGAAGCTTTCTTT. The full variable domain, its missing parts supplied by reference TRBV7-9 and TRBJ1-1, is DTGVSQNPRHKITKRGQNVTFRCDPISEHNRLYWYRQTLGQGPEFLTYFQNEAQLEKSRLLSDRFSAERPKGSFSTLEIQRTEQGDSAMYLCASNSEAFFGQGTRLTVV.

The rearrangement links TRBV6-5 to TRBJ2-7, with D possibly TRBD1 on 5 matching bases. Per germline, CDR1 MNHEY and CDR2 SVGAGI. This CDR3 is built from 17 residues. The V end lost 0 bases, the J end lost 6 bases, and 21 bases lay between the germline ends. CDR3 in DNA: TGTGCCAGCAGTTACTCCACCCCTGGGCAGGGCGTCGGCGAGCAGTACTTC. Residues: CASSYSTPGQGVGEQYF.

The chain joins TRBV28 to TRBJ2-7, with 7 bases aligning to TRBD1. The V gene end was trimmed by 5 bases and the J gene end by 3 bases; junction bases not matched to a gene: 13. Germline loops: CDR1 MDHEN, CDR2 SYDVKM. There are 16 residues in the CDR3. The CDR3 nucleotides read TGTGCCAGCAGTCCAGGGGCAGCAGGGGGTCTCTACGAGCAGTACTTC. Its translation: CASSPGAAGGLYEQYF.

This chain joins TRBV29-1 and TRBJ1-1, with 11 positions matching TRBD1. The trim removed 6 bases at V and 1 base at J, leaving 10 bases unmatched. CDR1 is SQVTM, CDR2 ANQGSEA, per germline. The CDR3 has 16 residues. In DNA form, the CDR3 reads TGCAGCGTACCCTCCGGGACAGGGGGTAGGAACACTGAAGCTTTCTTT. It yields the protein CSVPSGTGGRNTEAFF. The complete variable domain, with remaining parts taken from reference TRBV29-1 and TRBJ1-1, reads SAVISQKPSRDICQRGTSLTIQCQVDSQVTMMFWYRQQPGQSLTLIATANQGSEATYESGFVIDKFPISRPNLTFSTLTVSNMSPEDSSIYLCSVPSGTGGRNTEAFFGQGTRLTVV.

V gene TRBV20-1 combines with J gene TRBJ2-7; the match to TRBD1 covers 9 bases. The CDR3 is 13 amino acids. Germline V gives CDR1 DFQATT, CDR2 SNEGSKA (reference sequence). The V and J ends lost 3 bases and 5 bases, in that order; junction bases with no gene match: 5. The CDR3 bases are TGCAGTGCTAGTATGGGACAGGGAAACGAGCAGTACTTC. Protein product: CSASMGQGNEQYF.

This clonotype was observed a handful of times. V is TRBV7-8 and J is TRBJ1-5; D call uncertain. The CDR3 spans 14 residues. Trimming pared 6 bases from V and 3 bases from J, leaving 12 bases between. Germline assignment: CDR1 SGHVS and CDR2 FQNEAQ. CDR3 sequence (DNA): TGTGCCAGCAGTCCCGACGGGTACAATCAGCCCCAGCATTTT. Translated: CASSPDGYNQPQHF.

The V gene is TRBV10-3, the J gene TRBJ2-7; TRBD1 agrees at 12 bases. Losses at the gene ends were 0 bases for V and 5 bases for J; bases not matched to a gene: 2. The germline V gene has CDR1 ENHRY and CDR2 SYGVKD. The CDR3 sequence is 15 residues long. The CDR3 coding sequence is TGTGCCATCAGTGAGTCTGGGACAGGGGGCCACGAGCAGTACTTC. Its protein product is CAISESGTGGHEQYF.

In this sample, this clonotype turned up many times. In DNA, the CDR3 is TGTGCCAGCATTCCGACAGGGAACACTGAAGCTTTCTTT. It specifies CASIPTGNTEAFF. The chain links TRBV6-6 to TRBJ1-1, with D possibly matching TRBD1 (6 bases). CDR3 size: 13 residues. The V gene lost 7 bases and the J gene lost 1 base, with 10 bases spanning the gap. Per the germline V gene, CDR1 is MNHNY and CDR2 is SVGAGI (reference sequence).

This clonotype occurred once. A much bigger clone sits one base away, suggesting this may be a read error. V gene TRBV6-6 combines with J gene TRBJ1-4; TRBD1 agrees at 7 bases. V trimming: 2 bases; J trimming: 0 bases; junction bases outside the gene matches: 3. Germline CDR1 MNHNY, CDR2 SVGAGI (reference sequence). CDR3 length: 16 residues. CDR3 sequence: CASSYAGTATNEKLFF. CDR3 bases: TGTGCCAGCAGTTACGCCGGGACAGCAACTAATGAAAAACTGTTTTTT.

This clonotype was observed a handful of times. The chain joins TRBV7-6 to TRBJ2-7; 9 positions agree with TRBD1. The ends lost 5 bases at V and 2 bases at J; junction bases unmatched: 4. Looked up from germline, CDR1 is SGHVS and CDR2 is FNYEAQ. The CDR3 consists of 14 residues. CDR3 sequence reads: CASSVQGAPYEQYF. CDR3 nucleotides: TGTGCCAGCAGCGTACAGGGGGCACCCTACGAGCAGTACTTC. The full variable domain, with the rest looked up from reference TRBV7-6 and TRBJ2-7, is GAGVSQSPRYKVTKRGQDVALRCDPISGHVSLYWYRQALGQGPEFLTYFNYEAQQDKSGLPNDRFSAERPEGSISTLTIQRTEQRDSAMYRCASSVQGAPYEQYFGPGTRLTVT.

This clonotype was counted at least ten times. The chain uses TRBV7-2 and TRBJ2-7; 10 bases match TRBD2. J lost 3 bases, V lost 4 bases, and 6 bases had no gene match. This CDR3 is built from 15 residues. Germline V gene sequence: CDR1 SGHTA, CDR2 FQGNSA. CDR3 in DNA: TGTGCCAGCAGCTGGTCTAGCGGGGGAAACTACGAGCAGTACTTC. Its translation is CASSWSSGGNYEQYF.

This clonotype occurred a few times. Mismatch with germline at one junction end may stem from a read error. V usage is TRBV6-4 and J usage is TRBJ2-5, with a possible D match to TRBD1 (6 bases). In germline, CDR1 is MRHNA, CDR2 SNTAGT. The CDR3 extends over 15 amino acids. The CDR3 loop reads CASSYSVSGAETQYF. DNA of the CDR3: TGTGCCAGCAGTTACTCGGTATCAGGGGCCGAGACCCAGTACTTC.

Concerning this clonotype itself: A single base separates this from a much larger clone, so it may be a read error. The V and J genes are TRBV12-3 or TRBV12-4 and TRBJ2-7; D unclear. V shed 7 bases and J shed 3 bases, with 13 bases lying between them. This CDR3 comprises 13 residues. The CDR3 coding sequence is TGTGCCAGCACCCTCGGACGGAACTACGAGCAGTACTTC. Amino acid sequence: CASTLGRNYEQYF.

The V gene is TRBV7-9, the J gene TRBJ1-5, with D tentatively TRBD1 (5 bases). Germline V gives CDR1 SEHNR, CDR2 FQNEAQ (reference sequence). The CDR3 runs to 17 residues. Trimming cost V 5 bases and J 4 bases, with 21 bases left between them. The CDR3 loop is CASSPFTGPLLNQPQHF. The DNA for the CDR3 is TGTGCCAGCAGCCCATTCACGGGACCACTCCTTAATCAGCCCCAGCATTTT. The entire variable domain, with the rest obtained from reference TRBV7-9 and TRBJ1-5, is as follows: DTGVSQNPRHKITKRGQNVTFRCDPISEHNRLYWYRQTLGQGPEFLTYFQNEAQLEKSRLLSDRFSAERPKGSFSTLEIQRTEQGDSAMYLCASSPFTGPLLNQPQHFGDGTRLSIL.

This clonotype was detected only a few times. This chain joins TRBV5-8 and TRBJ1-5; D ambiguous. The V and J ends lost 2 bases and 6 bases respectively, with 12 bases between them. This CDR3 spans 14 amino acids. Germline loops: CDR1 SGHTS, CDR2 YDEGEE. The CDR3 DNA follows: TGTGCCAGCAGCTTCGACGGCTCGGGTCAGCCCCAGCATTTT. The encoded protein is CASSFDGSGQPQHF.

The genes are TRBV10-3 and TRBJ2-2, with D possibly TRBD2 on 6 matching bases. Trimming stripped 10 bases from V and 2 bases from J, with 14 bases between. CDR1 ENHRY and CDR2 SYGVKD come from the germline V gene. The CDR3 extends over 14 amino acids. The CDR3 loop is CASGRGTNTGELFF. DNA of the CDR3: TGTGCCAGCGGACGCGGGACTAACACCGGGGAGCTGTTTTTT.